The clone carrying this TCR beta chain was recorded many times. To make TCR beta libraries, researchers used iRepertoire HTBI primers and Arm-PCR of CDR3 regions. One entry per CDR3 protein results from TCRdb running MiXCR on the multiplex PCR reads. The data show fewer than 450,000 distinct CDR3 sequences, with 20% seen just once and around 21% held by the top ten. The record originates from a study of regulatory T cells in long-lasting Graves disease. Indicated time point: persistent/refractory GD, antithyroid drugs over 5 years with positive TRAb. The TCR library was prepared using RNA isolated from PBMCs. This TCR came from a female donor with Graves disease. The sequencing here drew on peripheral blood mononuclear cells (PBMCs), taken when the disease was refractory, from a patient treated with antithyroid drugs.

As DNA, the CDR3 is TGTGCCAGCAGTTCCCAGGGGGGGCTGAATCAGCCCCAGCATTTT. This translates into CASSSQGGLNQPQHF. V gene TRBV27 combines with J gene TRBJ1-5, with TRBD1 matching over 7 bases. Germline values: CDR1 MNHEY, CDR2 SMNVEV (reference sequence). V dropped 4 bases and J dropped 4; count of bases not matched to a gene: 7. The CDR3 runs 15 residues.